The 10 T cell receptor beta chains below were found in one sample sequenced in a study of T cells expressing NK-cell markers. TCRdb re-called the 5' RACE reads and gives one entry per CDR3 protein, without DNA. This table lists about 260,000 distinct CDR3 sequences. Source material: blood T cells: a sorted CD56 or NKG2C T cell subset, CD4+ or CD8+ T cells, or bulk PBMC T cells (not recorded which). The receptors here all came from a man younger than 35 in good health.

The CDR3 is CASSQDRTAGYEQYF. V gene TRBV4-3 combines with J gene TRBJ2-7. Germline lookup yields CDR1 LGHNA and CDR2 YSLEER. CDR3 size: 15 residues.

This chain connects TRBV20-1 to TRBJ2-5; checking the TCRdb D call of TRBD1 is not possible without DNA. In germline, CDR1 is DFQATT, CDR2 SNEGSKA (reference sequence). CDR3 length equals 14 residues. The CDR3 here is CSARSGGLGETQYF.

The chain uses TRBV20-1 and TRBJ1-4; TCRdb designates TRBD1, a call that cannot be tested without DNA. Germline V gene lookup returns CDR1 DFQATT and CDR2 SNEGSKA (reference sequence). CDR3 length equals 15 residues. CDR3 amino acids: CSARDRQGTNEKLFF.

V usage is TRBV5-5 and J usage is TRBJ2-1; without DNA, the TCRdb call of TRBD1 cannot be checked. In germline, CDR1 is SGHKS, CDR2 YYEKEE (reference sequence). The CDR3 covers 17 residues. CDR3 region: CASSLILRTGDYNEQFF. The complete variable domain, with remaining parts taken from reference TRBV5-5 and TRBJ2-1, reads DAGVTQSPTHLIKTRGQQVTLRCSPISGHKSVSWYQQVLGQGPQFIFQYYEKEERGRGNFPDRFSARQFPNYSSELNVNALLLGDSALYLCASSLILRTGDYNEQFFGPGTRLTVL.

This chain links TRBV12-3 or TRBV12-4 with TRBJ1-6. The CDR3 consists of 11 residues. The CDR3 loop is CASTSGSPLHF.

This chain uses TRBV27 with TRBJ1-1; with no DNA, the TCRdb D assignment of TRBD1 cannot be verified. CDR3 length: 14 residues. CDR1 and CDR2 (germline): MNHEY, SMNVEV (reference sequence). This chain's CDR3 is CASSAATGKREAFF.

This chain joins TRBV5-5 and TRBJ2-7. CDR3 size: 13 residues. Per the germline V gene, CDR1 is SGHKS and CDR2 is YYEKEE (reference sequence). The CDR3 sequence: CASSHGDSYEQYF.

This chain connects TRBV7-8 to TRBJ1-5; without DNA, the TCRdb call of TRBD1 cannot be checked. The CDR3 covers 15 residues. Germline CDR1 reads SGHVS; CDR2 reads FQNEAQ. This CDR3 reads CASSPDLSGNQPQHF. Full variable domain (missing parts from reference TRBV7-8 and TRBJ1-5): GAGVSQSPRYKVAKRGQDVALRCDPISGHVSLFWYQQALGQGPEFLTYFQNEAQLDKSGLPSDRFFAERPEGSVSTLKIQRTQQEDSAVYLCASSPDLSGNQPQHFGDGTRLSIL.

This sequence joins TRBV12-3 or TRBV12-4 and TRBJ2-3; there is no DNA to check the TCRdb D call of TRBD1. CDR3 length equals 13 residues. The CDR3 protein is CASSPRDRDTQYF.

The chain employs TRBV24-1 and TRBJ2-2; the TCRdb D gene call, TRBD1, has no DNA to confirm it. Germline assignment: CDR1 KGHDR and CDR2 SFDVKD. This CDR3 spans 15 amino acids. CDR3 loop: CATDSGQANTGELFF.